The rows below give T cell receptor beta chains drawn from one sample of a study of cytomegalovirus exposure and HLA in healthy donors. Method: immunoSEQ multiplex PCR; TCRdb's copy keeps in-frame clones and lacks some. Among fewer than 75,000 clones listed, about 75% were seen once. Material: PBMCs. Source of these receptors: a man in his 70s in good health and CMV-seronegative. CDR3s include the opening cysteine and the closing phenylalanine or tryptophan. D genes are given only for firm matches. Clone sizes are given selectively: once, few, many, or a class where the clone is expanded.

V gene: TRBV19; J gene: TRBJ2-1; clone size: NA; D gene: TRBD2; CDR3 DNA: TGTGCCAGTAGAGCAGCGGGGGGGCCATACAATGAGCAGTTCTTC; CDR3 protein: CASRAAGGPYNEQFF
V gene: TRBV6-6; J gene: TRBJ2-1; clone size: NA; D gene: NA; CDR3 DNA: TGTGCCAGCGGGCCCTCCTACAATGAGCAGTTCTTC; CDR3 protein: CASGPSYNEQFF
V gene: TRBV30; J gene: TRBJ2-3; clone size: NA; D gene: NA; CDR3 DNA: TGTGCCTGGACCGACTCCGGACACACGCAGTATTTT; CDR3 protein: CAWTDSGHTQYF
V gene: TRBV6-1; J gene: TRBJ1-6; clone size: NA; D gene: NA; CDR3 DNA: TGTGCCAGCGCTATTACCCGGGACAATGGTCCACCCCTCCACTTT; CDR3 protein: CASAITRDNGPPLHF
V gene: TRBV19; J gene: TRBJ2-7; clone size: NA; D gene: NA; CDR3 DNA: TGTGCCAGTAGTATACTACAGGGTTACGAGCAGTACTTC; CDR3 protein: CASSILQGYEQYF
V gene: TRBV7-9; J gene: TRBJ1-3; clone size: NA; D gene: NA; CDR3 DNA: TGTGCCAGCAGCTTAGGACAGCCTTCCTCTGGAAACACCATATATTTT; CDR3 protein: CASSLGQPSSGNTIYF
V gene: TRBV30; J gene: TRBJ2-5; clone size: NA; D gene: TRBD1; CDR3 DNA: TGTGCCTGGAGTGTACGAGGACAGGGTAGGGAGACCCAGTACTTC; CDR3 protein: CAWSVRGQGRETQYF
V gene: TRBV6-5; J gene: TRBJ2-7; clone size: NA; D gene: TRBD2; CDR3 DNA: TGTGCCAGCCGCTGGACTAGCGGGAGCGCGGGCGAGCAGTACTTC; CDR3 protein: CASRWTSGSAGEQYF
V gene: TRBV30; J gene: TRBJ2-7; clone size: NA; D gene: NA; CDR3 DNA: TGTGCCTGGAGTGTAACTGGCTACGAGCAGTACTTC; CDR3 protein: CAWSVTGYEQYF
V gene: TRBV27; J gene: TRBJ1-6; clone size: NA; D gene: NA; CDR3 DNA: TGTGCCAGCAGTTTAATGGGGCACGGCCAGTCACCCCTCCACTTT; CDR3 protein: CASSLMGHGQSPLHF
V gene: TRBV6-1; J gene: TRBJ1-1; clone size: NA; D gene: NA; CDR3 DNA: TGTGCCAGCATTTTAACCAGCAGGGGGAACACTGAAGCTTTCTTT; CDR3 protein: CASILTSRGNTEAFF
V gene: TRBV2; J gene: TRBJ2-1; clone size: NA; D gene: TRBD2; CDR3 DNA: TGTGCCAGCAGTGAAGTTCTAGCGGAGTACAATGAGCAGTTCTTC; CDR3 protein: CASSEVLAEYNEQFF
V gene: TRBV9; J gene: TRBJ1-1; clone size: NA; D gene: TRBD1; CDR3 DNA: TGTGCCAGCAGCAGACGACAGGGGGCAACTGAAGCTTTCTTT; CDR3 protein: CASSRRQGATEAFF
V gene: TRBV2; J gene: TRBJ2-1; clone size: NA; D gene: TRBD2; CDR3 DNA: TGTGCCAGCGACCCTCCGGCGGGAGTACGCAATGAGCAGTTCTTC; CDR3 protein: CASDPPAGVRNEQFF
V gene: TRBV7-9; J gene: TRBJ2-7; clone size: once; D gene: TRBD1; CDR3 DNA: TGTTCCAGCAGTTCGACCGGGACAGCCGCCTACGAGCAGTACTTC; CDR3 protein: CSSSSTGTAAYEQYF
V gene: TRBV21-1; J gene: TRBJ2-2; clone size: NA; D gene: NA; CDR3 DNA: TGTGCCAGCAGCGATCGATACCCGGGAACCGGGGAGCTGTTTTTT; CDR3 protein: CASSDRYPGTGELFF
V gene: TRBV5-4; J gene: TRBJ2-5; clone size: NA; D gene: NA; CDR3 DNA: TGTGCCAGCAGCCCCCCCCATGTAGAGACCCAGTACTTC; CDR3 protein: CASSPPHVETQYF
V gene: TRBV19; J gene: TRBJ2-7; clone size: NA; D gene: TRBD1; CDR3 DNA: TGTGCCAGTAGTTCCCGGGACAGGAGGGACTACGAGCAGTACTTC; CDR3 protein: CASSSRDRRDYEQYF
V gene: TRBV9; J gene: TRBJ1-1; clone size: NA; D gene: NA; CDR3 DNA: TGTGCCAGCAGCGTAGATCAGGGCTGGGGTGAAGCTTTCTTT; CDR3 protein: CASSVDQGWGEAFF
V gene: TRBV6-6; J gene: TRBJ1-4; clone size: once; D gene: TRBD1; CDR3 DNA: TGTGCCAGCCGACAGGGGACAGGGGTTAATGAAAAACTGTTTTTT; CDR3 protein: CASRQGTGVNEKLFF
V gene: TRBV29-1; J gene: TRBJ1-2; clone size: NA; D gene: TRBD1; CDR3 DNA: TGCAGCGTGCGGGACAGCCAGTATGGCTACACCTTC; CDR3 protein: CSVRDSQYGYTF
V gene: TRBV7-8; J gene: TRBJ1-3; clone size: NA; D gene: NA; CDR3 DNA: TGTGCCAGCAGCCCAGTCGTGAGGGACTCTGGAAACACCATATATTTT; CDR3 protein: CASSPVVRDSGNTIYF
V gene: TRBV5-5; J gene: TRBJ2-7; clone size: NA; D gene: TRBD2; CDR3 DNA: TGTGCCAGCAGCTTGGGGACTAGCGGGGGAGTACCCTACGAGCAGTACTTC; CDR3 protein: CASSLGTSGGVPYEQYF
V gene: TRBV19; J gene: TRBJ2-6; clone size: once; D gene: NA; CDR3 DNA: TGTGCCAGTAGTATCTTCGGGGTCCCCTTTTCTGGGGCCAACGTCCTGACTTTC; CDR3 protein: CASSIFGVPFSGANVLTF
V gene: TRBV7-9; J gene: TRBJ2-2; clone size: NA; D gene: TRBD2; CDR3 DNA: TGTGTCCCCGGCACTAGCGGGAACACCGGGGAGCTGTTTTTT; CDR3 protein: CVPGTSGNTGELFF
V gene: TRBV5-4; J gene: TRBJ2-3; clone size: once; D gene: TRBD2; CDR3 DNA: TGTGCCAGCAGCTGGGAGCTTGGTAGCGGGAGCACAGATACGCAGTATTTT; CDR3 protein: CASSWELGSGSTDTQYF
V gene: TRBV6-1; J gene: TRBJ1-5; clone size: few; D gene: NA; CDR3 DNA: TGTGCCAGCATCACAGGGACCCATAGCAATCAGCCCCAGCATTTT; CDR3 protein: CASITGTHSNQPQHF
V gene: TRBV19; J gene: TRBJ1-2; clone size: NA; D gene: NA; CDR3 DNA: TGTGCCAGTAGTCCGCCCGGGGTGGGCTATGGCTACACCTTC; CDR3 protein: CASSPPGVGYGYTF
V gene: TRBV28; J gene: TRBJ2-7; clone size: NA; D gene: TRBD2; CDR3 DNA: TGTGCCAGCAGCCGGGGGGGGGCGGGATCCTACGAGCAGTACTTC; CDR3 protein: CASSRGGAGSYEQYF
V gene: TRBV19; J gene: TRBJ1-2; clone size: NA; D gene: NA; CDR3 DNA: TGTGCCAGTAAGGGGGACCAGCCGGACTATGGCTACACCTTC; CDR3 protein: CASKGDQPDYGYTF
V gene: TRBV6-4; J gene: TRBJ2-1; clone size: NA; D gene: NA; CDR3 DNA: TGTGCCAGCAGCCGGTACGGCTCCTACAATGAGCAGTTCTTC; CDR3 protein: CASSRYGSYNEQFF
V gene: TRBV7-9; J gene: TRBJ2-5; clone size: NA; D gene: TRBD2; CDR3 DNA: TGTGCCAGCAGCCTGGGGGGAGGGGACCTCCAAGAGACCCAGTACTTC; CDR3 protein: CASSLGGGDLQETQYF
V gene: TRBV30; J gene: TRBJ1-2; clone size: few; D gene: NA; CDR3 DNA: TGTGCCTGGACCCCACTGGCCCAGGGAGGTGGCTACACCTTC; CDR3 protein: CAWTPLAQGGGYTF
V gene: TRBV21-1; J gene: TRBJ2-1; clone size: few; D gene: NA; CDR3 DNA: TGTGCCAGCAGCAACGGGGGGTGTATTGTAAATGAGCAGTTCTTC; CDR3 protein: CASSNGGCIVNEQFF
V gene: TRBV6-5; J gene: TRBJ1-1; clone size: NA; D gene: TRBD1; CDR3 DNA: TGTGCCAGCAGACCGACAGGGCTTATGAACACTGAAGCTTTCTTT; CDR3 protein: CASRPTGLMNTEAFF
V gene: TRBV13; J gene: TRBJ2-1; clone size: NA; D gene: NA; CDR3 DNA: TGTGCCAGCAGGCTCTATACGAACTCCTACAATGAGCAGTTCTTC; CDR3 protein: CASRLYTNSYNEQFF
V gene: TRBV10-3; J gene: TRBJ2-1; clone size: NA; D gene: TRBD1; CDR3 DNA: TGTGCCATCAGTGCGGGACGCCGGGACAGGGGGCTCAATGAGCAGTTCTTC; CDR3 protein: CAISAGRRDRGLNEQFF
V gene: TRBV5-6; J gene: TRBJ1-4; clone size: NA; D gene: NA; CDR3 DNA: TGTGCCAGCAGCTTGGCCAGTTTAACTAATGAAAAACTGTTTTTT; CDR3 protein: CASSLASLTNEKLFF
V gene: TRBV30; J gene: TRBJ1-5; clone size: NA; D gene: NA; CDR3 DNA: TGTGCCTGGAGTAATGGGGGGGGTCAGCCCCAGCATTTT; CDR3 protein: CAWSNGGGQPQHF
V gene: TRBV18; J gene: TRBJ2-2; clone size: NA; D gene: NA; CDR3 DNA: TGTGCCAGCTCACCAGCGCCCTCGGGGAACACCGGGGAGCTGTTTTTT; CDR3 protein: CASSPAPSGNTGELFF
V gene: TRBV5-6; J gene: TRBJ1-1; clone size: NA; D gene: NA; CDR3 DNA: TGTGCCAGCAGCTTGAGGGGAACTGAAGCTTTCTTT; CDR3 protein: CASSLRGTEAFF